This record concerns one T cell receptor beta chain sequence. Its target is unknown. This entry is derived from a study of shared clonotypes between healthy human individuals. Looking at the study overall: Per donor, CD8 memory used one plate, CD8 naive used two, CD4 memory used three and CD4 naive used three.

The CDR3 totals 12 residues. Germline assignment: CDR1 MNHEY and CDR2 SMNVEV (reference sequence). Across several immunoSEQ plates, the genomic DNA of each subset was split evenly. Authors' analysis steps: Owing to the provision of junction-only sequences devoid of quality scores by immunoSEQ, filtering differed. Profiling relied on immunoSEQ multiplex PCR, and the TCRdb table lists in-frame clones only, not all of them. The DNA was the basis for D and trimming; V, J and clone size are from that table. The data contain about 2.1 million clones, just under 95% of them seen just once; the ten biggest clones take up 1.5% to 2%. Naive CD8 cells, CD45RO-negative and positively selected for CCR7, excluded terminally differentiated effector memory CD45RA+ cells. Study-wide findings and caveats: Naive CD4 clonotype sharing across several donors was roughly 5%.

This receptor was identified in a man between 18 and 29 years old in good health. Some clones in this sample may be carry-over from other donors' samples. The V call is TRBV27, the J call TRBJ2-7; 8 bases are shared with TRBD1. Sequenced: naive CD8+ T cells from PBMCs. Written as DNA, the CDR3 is TGTAAACCGGGACAGGCCTCCTACGAGCAGTACTTC. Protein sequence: CKPGQASYEQYF.